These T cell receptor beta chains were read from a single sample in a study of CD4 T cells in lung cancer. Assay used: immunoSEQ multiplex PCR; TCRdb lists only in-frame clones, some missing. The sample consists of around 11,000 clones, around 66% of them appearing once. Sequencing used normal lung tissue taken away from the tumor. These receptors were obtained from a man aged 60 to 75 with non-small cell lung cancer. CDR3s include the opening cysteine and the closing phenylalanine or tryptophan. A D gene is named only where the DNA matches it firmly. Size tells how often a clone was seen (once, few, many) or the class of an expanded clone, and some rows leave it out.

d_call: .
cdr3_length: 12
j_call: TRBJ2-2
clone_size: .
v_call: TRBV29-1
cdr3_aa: CSVERWTGELFF
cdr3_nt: TGCAGCGTTGAGAGGTGGACCGGGGAGCTGTTTTTT

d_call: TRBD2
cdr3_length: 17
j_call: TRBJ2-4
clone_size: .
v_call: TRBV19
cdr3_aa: CASSARRAGVSKNIQYF
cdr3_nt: TGTGCCAGTAGTGCCCGTAGAGCGGGAGTATCCAAAAACATTCAGTACTTC

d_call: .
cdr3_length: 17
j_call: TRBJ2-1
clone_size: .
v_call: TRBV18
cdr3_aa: CASSPGQGSTIYNEQFF
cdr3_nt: TGTGCCAGCTCACCTGGGCAGGGGTCGACCATTTACAATGAGCAGTTCTTC

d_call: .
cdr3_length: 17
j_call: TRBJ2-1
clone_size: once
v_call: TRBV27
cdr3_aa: CASRPSLVGYLNNEQFF
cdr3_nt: TGTGCCAGCAGGCCTAGCCTTGTGGGCTATCTAAACAATGAGCAGTTCTTC

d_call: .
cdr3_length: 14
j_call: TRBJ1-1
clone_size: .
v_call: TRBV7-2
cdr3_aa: CASSLVGGTTEAFF
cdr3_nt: TGTGCCAGCAGCTTAGTAGGGGGTACCACTGAAGCTTTCTTT

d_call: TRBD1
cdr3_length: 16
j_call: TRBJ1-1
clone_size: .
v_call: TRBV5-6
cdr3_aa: CASSLSAGTGWTEAFF
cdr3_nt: TGTGCCAGCAGCTTATCCGCCGGGACAGGGTGGACTGAAGCTTTCTTT

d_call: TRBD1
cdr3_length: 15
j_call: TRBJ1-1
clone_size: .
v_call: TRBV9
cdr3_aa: CASSSPGTGDPEAFF
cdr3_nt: TGTGCCAGCAGCTCGCCCGGGACAGGGGACCCTGAAGCTTTCTTT

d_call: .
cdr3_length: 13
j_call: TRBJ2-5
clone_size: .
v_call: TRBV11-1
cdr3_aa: CASSHPGGETQYF
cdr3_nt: TGTGCCAGCAGCCACCCCGGAGGAGAGACCCAGTACTTC

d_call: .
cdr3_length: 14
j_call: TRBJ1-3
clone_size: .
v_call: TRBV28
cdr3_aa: CASSYSFSGNTIYF
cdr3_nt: TGTGCCAGCAGTTACAGCTTCTCTGGAAACACCATATATTTT

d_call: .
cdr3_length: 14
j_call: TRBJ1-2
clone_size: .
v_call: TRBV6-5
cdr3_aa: CASSNSLPNYGYTF
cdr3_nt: TGTGCCAGCAGTAACAGCCTCCCTAACTATGGCTACACCTTC

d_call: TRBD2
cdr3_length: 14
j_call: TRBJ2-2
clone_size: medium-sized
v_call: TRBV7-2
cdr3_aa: CASSPGGSTGELFF
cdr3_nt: TGTGCCAGCAGCCCGGGGGGGAGCACCGGGGAGCTGTTTTTT

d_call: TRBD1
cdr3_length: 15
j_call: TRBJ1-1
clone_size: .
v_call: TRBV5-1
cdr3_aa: CASNGQGVGNTEAFF
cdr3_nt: TGCGCCAGCAACGGACAGGGGGTAGGGAACACTGAAGCTTTCTTT

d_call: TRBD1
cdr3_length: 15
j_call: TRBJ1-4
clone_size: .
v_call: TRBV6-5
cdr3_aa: CASSYDVQGSGKLFF
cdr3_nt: TGTGCCAGCAGTTACGATGTACAGGGGAGTGGAAAACTGTTTTTT

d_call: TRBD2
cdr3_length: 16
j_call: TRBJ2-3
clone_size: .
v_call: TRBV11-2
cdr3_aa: CASSSGGGWSTDTQYF
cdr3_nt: TGTGCCAGCAGCTCCGGGGGGGGATGGAGCACAGATACGCAGTATTTT